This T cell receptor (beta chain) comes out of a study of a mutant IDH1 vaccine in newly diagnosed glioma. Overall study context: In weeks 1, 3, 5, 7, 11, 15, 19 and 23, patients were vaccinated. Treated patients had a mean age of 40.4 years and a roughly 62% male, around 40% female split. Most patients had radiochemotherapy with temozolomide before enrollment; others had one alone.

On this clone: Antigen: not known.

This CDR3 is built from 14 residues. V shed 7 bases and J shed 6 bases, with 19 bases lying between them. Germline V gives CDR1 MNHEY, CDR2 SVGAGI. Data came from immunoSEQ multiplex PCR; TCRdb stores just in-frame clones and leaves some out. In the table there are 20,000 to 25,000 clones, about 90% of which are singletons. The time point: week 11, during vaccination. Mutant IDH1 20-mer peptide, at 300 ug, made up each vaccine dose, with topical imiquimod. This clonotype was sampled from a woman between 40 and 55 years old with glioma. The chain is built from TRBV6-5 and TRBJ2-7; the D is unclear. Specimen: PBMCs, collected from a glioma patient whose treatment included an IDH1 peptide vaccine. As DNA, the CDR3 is TGTGCCAGCACCATTAATGGTAGGGTCGGCGAGCAGTACTTC. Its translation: CASTINGRVGEQYF.